The 31 T cell receptor beta chains below come from one sample, sequenced in a study of response to subunit inactivated influenza vaccine. TCRdb re-called the RT-PCR reads with MiXCR, one entry per CDR3 protein. The table lists approximately 680,000 distinct CDR3 sequences, around 16% of them singletons. The sample here was PBMCs from blood, taken roughly 12 days after vaccination. The receptor set was obtained from a man aged 50-59 years who received an inactivated influenza vaccine.

This clonotype showed up just a few times. V and J are TRBV20-1 and TRBJ2-5; 8 bases are shared with TRBD2. The junction had 7 bases not matched to a gene; V was cut back by 2 bases and J by 5 bases. CDR3 size: 14 residues. Germline loops: CDR1 DFQATT, CDR2 SNEGSKA (reference sequence). CDR3 region: CSARRRLASETQYF. The CDR3 DNA reads as TGCAGTGCTAGACGTCGACTAGCGAGCGAGACCCAGTACTTC.

This clonotype was seen a few times. Written as DNA, the CDR3 is TGTGCCAGCAGCCAAAAGACTAGCGGGGGCCCACAAGAGACCCAGTACTTC. Translated, it gives CASSQKTSGGPQETQYF. The V gene is TRBV4-2, the J gene TRBJ2-5; 12 positions match TRBD2. CDR1 and CDR2 (germline): LGHNA, YNFKEQ. The V and J ends lost 2 bases and 2 bases, in that order; junction bases with no gene match: 6. The CDR3 consists of 17 residues.

V is TRBV5-1 and J is TRBJ1-4; possibly TRBD1 for D (5 bases). Germline V gene lookup returns CDR1 SGHRS and CDR2 YFSETQ. The CDR3 is 15 amino acids. V was cut by 0 bases and J by 6 bases, with 12 bases left in between. CDR3 protein: CASSLAPGVDEKLFF. For the CDR3, the DNA is TGCGCCAGCAGCTTGGCCCCGGGGGTTGATGAAAAACTGTTTTTT.

This chain joins TRBV2 and TRBJ2-2; 9 nucleotides match TRBD2. Per the germline V gene, CDR1 is SNHLY and CDR2 is FYNNEI. The CDR3 totals 15 residues. J gave up 7 bases and V 7 bases, and 10 bases lay outside the gene matches. The CDR3 protein is CASIPAGGLSGELFF. The CDR3 bases are TGTGCCAGCATCCCCGCGGGGGGGCTTAGCGGGGAGCTGTTTTTT.

This clonotype was seen many times. The rearrangement joins TRBV12-3 or TRBV12-4 to TRBJ2-6; D not resolved. The V end was cut by 2 bases, the J end by 2 bases, with 1 base between. This CDR3 is 13 amino acids long. For the CDR3, the DNA is TGTGCCAGCAGTTTACCTGGGGCCAACGTCCTGACTTTC. Translating gives CASSLPGANVLTF.

This clonotype showed up just a few times. This rearrangement joins TRBV6-2 or TRBV6-3 to TRBJ2-5; D might be TRBD1 (6 bases). CDR1 MNHEY and CDR2 SVGEGT come from the germline V gene. The CDR3 consists of 14 residues. Between the trimmed V and J ends, which lost 2 bases and 7 bases, there was a span of 14 bases. The DNA of the CDR3 is TGTGCCAGCAGTTACGCAGGGACAATGAGGACCCAGTACTTC. Its translation: CASSYAGTMRTQYF.

This clonotype has a handful of counts. This sequence joins TRBV5-5 and TRBJ2-1, with a tentative D call TRBD1 (7 bases). The V end was cut by 2 bases, the J end by 1 base, with 16 bases between. This CDR3 has 17 amino acids. CDR1 SGHKS and CDR2 YYEKEE come from the germline V gene (reference sequence). The CDR3 DNA reads TGTGCCAGCAGCTTTGAGTGGCAGGGGGGTTCCTACAATGAGCAGTTCTTC. Amino acids: CASSFEWQGGSYNEQFF. The whole variable domain, remainder taken from reference TRBV5-5 and TRBJ2-1, is DAGVTQSPTHLIKTRGQQVTLRCSPISGHKSVSWYQQVLGQGPQFIFQYYEKEERGRGNFPDRFSARQFPNYSSELNVNALLLGDSALYLCASSFEWQGGSYNEQFFGPGTRLTVL.

There are many counts of this clonotype. This chain links TRBV6-5 with TRBJ2-5; tentatively, D is TRBD1 or TRBD2 (5 bases each). Germline V gene data show CDR1 as MNHEY and CDR2 as SVGAGI. The CDR3 has 14 amino acids. Trimming cost V 3 bases and J 4 bases, with 12 bases left between them. CDR3 loop: CASSYLGVRETQYF. Here the CDR3 DNA reads TGTGCCAGCAGTTATTTGGGGGTACGAGAGACCCAGTACTTC.

This clonotype was seen at least ten times. This chain links TRBV20-1 with TRBJ2-3; TRBD2 matches 13 bases. The germline CDR1 and CDR2 sequences are DFQATT and SNEGSKA (reference sequence). The length of the CDR3 is 16 residues. V gave up 6 bases and J gave up 3 bases; unmatched junction bases: 9. Here the CDR3 reads CSANPGLAGITDTQYF. The CDR3 coding sequence is TGCAGTGCAAATCCGGGACTAGCGGGAATTACAGATACGCAGTATTTT.

This clonotype occurred a few times. The chain links TRBV12-3 or TRBV12-4 to TRBJ2-2, with unresolved D. The CDR3 contains 14 residues. The V gene lost 6 bases and the J gene lost 0 bases, with 8 bases spanning the gap. CDR3 bases: TGTGCCAGCAGATCCTCGTCGAACACCGGGGAGCTGTTTTTT. Encoded protein: CASRSSSNTGELFF.

This clonotype came up a few times. This chain connects TRBV7-3 to TRBJ2-1, with a weak D call TRBD1 (6 bases). The V and J ends lost 4 bases and 4 bases respectively, with 17 bases between them. Germline V gives CDR1 SGHTA, CDR2 FQGTGA. This CDR3 spans 16 amino acids. The CDR3 region is CASSSREGVAYNEQFF. The DNA of the CDR3 is TGTGCCAGCAGCTCCCGCGAGGGGGTGGCGTACAATGAGCAGTTCTTC.

The rearrangement joins TRBV3-1 to TRBJ2-1, with TRBD2 identical over 11 bases. CDR3 length: 18 residues. Germline V lookup: CDR1 LGHDT, CDR2 YNNKEL (reference sequence). J gave up 4 bases and V 0 bases, and 8 bases lay outside the gene matches. The CDR3 DNA follows: TGTGCCAGCAGCCAAGATCGGGCTAGCGGGAGGCCTTACAATGAGCAGTTCTTC. Encoded protein: CASSQDRASGRPYNEQFF.

The chain carries TRBV5-1 and TRBJ2-5, with TRBD1 identical over 7 bases. V shed 3 bases and J 2 bases; nucleotides not matched to a gene: 7. The germline V gene has CDR1 SGHRS and CDR2 YFSETQ. This CDR3 is 15 amino acids long. This chain's CDR3 is CASSSGQAQQETQYF. CDR3 DNA: TGCGCCAGCAGCTCCGGACAGGCCCAACAAGAGACCCAGTACTTC.

This clonotype was seen a handful of times. The V and J genes are TRBV7-8 and TRBJ2-7; a weak D match, TRBD1 (6 bases). Germline V gives CDR1 SGHVS, CDR2 FQNEAQ. The length of the CDR3 is 15 residues. Trimming took off 1 base at V and 4 bases at J, with 14 bases between the two ends. CDR3 sequence (DNA): TGTGCCAGCAGCTTAGGAAGGGACAAACTTTACGAGCAGTACTTC. Protein sequence: CASSLGRDKLYEQYF.

This clonotype was counted only a few times. This chain connects TRBV5-1 to TRBJ2-1; D possibly corresponds to TRBD2 (6 bases). The ends were cut back, 3 bases at V and 11 bases at J, with 15 bases in the middle. CDR1 SGHRS and CDR2 YFSETQ come from the germline V gene. The length of the CDR3 is 13 residues. DNA for the CDR3: TGCGCCAGCAGCTCCAGACTAGACCCCAAGCAGTTCTTC. Translation: CASSSRLDPKQFF.

This clonotype was recorded many times. J is TRBJ2-7 and V is TRBV12-3 or TRBV12-4; 15 bases align to TRBD2. This CDR3 region has 16 residues. V lost 5 bases to trimming and J lost 1 base; unmatched junction nucleotides: 3. As DNA, the CDR3 is TGTGCCAGCAGTCCCGGGACTAGCGGGGGGTCCTACGAGCAGTACTTC. As protein: CASSPGTSGGSYEQYF.

This clonotype occurred a few times. The CDR3 coding sequence is TGTGCCAGCAGCCGTCTTCCCGGAGACCTTAGCACAGATACGCAGTATTTT. As protein: CASSRLPGDLSTDTQYF. The chain links TRBV28 to TRBJ2-3; D gene ambiguous. V lost 6 bases, J lost 0 bases, and 19 bases lay in between. The CDR3 contains 17 residues. The germline CDR1 and CDR2 sequences are MDHEN and SYDVKM. The full variable domain, completed using reference TRBV28 and TRBJ2-3, is DVKVTQSSRYLVKRTGEKVFLECVQDMDHENMFWYRQDPGLGLRLIYFSYDVKMKEKGDIPEGYSVSREKKERFSLILESASTNQTSMYLCASSRLPGDLSTDTQYFGPGTRLTVL.

This clonotype was counted a few times. This chain uses TRBV4-3 with TRBJ2-3; D is perhaps TRBD2 (5 bases). The V and J ends lost 0 bases and 0 bases respectively, with 10 bases between them. This CDR3 comprises 16 residues. The germline CDR1 and CDR2 sequences are LGHNA and YSLEER. The CDR3 DNA sequence: TGCGCCAGCAGCCAAGAACCCGGACTCAGCACAGATACGCAGTATTTT. Its protein is CASSQEPGLSTDTQYF.

Only a few counts were recorded for this clonotype. The chain combines TRBV7-2 with TRBJ2-1; 9 bases agree with TRBD1. The CDR3 totals 12 residues. Germline CDR1 and CDR2: SGHTA and FQGNSA. The V and J ends lost 6 bases and 9 bases, in that order; junction bases with no gene match: 3. CDR3 sequence reads: CASRGTGFEQFF. CDR3 DNA sequence: TGTGCCAGCAGAGGGACAGGGTTTGAGCAGTTCTTC.

The chain is built from TRBV20-1 and TRBJ2-7, with 9 bases that match TRBD1. Germline CDR1 is DFQATT and CDR2 is SNEGSKA (reference sequence). J was trimmed by 4 bases and V by 3 bases; bases with no gene match: 7. The CDR3 runs 14 residues. This CDR3 is CSASGTGSIYEQYF. DNA of the CDR3: TGCAGTGCTAGTGGGACAGGGTCTATTTACGAGCAGTACTTC.

This clonotype turned up a few times. J is TRBJ2-1 and V is TRBV15; TRBD2 aligns across 9 bases. Germline lookup yields CDR1 LNHNV and CDR2 YYDKDF (reference sequence). CDR3 size: 16 residues. V shed 7 bases, J shed 4 bases, and the junction held 11 bases outside the gene matches. For the CDR3, the DNA is TGTGCCACCACCCGTAGCGGGGGACCTATTTACAATGAGCAGTTCTTC. Its translation is CATTRSGGPIYNEQFF.

The chain couples TRBV5-1 to TRBJ2-7, with a tentative D call TRBD2 (6 bases). This CDR3 contains 13 residues. The V gene's germline CDR1 is SGHRS and CDR2 YFSETQ. The V gene lost 4 bases and the J gene lost 12 bases, with 20 bases spanning the gap. The CDR3 bases are TGCGCCAGCAGCATACGGGACTCCTTAATGTGGTACTTC. Protein: CASSIRDSLMWYF.

There are a few counts of this clonotype. The chain is built from TRBV5-5 and TRBJ2-5; a weak D match, TRBD2 (5 bases). The CDR3 length is 15 residues. The V end was cut by 0 bases, the J end by 5 bases, with 14 bases between. Germline V gene data show CDR1 as SGHKS and CDR2 as YYEKEE (reference sequence). The CDR3 loop is CASSLDPGSGETQYF. The CDR3 DNA follows: TGTGCCAGCAGCTTGGATCCGGGTTCGGGGGAGACCCAGTACTTC.

This clonotype was recorded a few times. The V and J genes are TRBV11-2 and TRBJ2-3; D possibly uses TRBD1 or TRBD2 (6 bases each). The length of the CDR3 is 16 residues. CDR1 is SGHAT and CDR2 is FQNNGV in the germline V gene. Trimming pared 1 base from V and 0 bases from J, leaving 11 bases between. The CDR3 reads CASSLGRGVSTDTQYF. The CDR3, as DNA: TGTGCCAGCAGCTTAGGTAGGGGGGTCAGCACAGATACGCAGTATTTT.

This clonotype was picked up a small number of times. The J gene is TRBJ2-1, the V gene TRBV5-1, with TRBD2 matching over 9 bases. The CDR3 spans 16 residues. The germline V gene has CDR1 SGHRS and CDR2 YFSETQ. V gave up 4 bases and J gave up 5 bases; unmatched junction bases: 10. The DNA of the CDR3 is TGCGCCAGCAGCCACTGGACTAGCGTACATAACAATGAGCAGTTCTTC. Protein: CASSHWTSVHNNEQFF.

The table lists this clonotype with many counts. The chain uses TRBV5-1 and TRBJ2-3; TRBD1 is a possible D gene (5 bases). Trimming stripped 2 bases from V and 2 bases from J, with 12 bases between. The CDR3 length is 15 residues. Germline V gene sequence: CDR1 SGHRS, CDR2 YFSETQ. The CDR3 coding sequence is TGCGCCAGCAGCTTACAGGCCATATACACAGATACGCAGTATTTT. Translating it yields CASSLQAIYTDTQYF.

The chain joins TRBV28 to TRBJ1-6; possible D gene TRBD1, 6 bases. V lost 6 bases and J lost 7, with 13 bases in between. From germline, CDR1 is MDHEN and CDR2 SYDVKM. This CDR3 has 14 residues. The CDR3 DNA sequence: TGTGCCAGCAGCTCCGGGACACCGAATTCACCCCTCCACTTT. The encoded protein is CASSSGTPNSPLHF.

The table lists this clonotype with many counts. This chain joins TRBV18 and TRBJ1-1, with D unresolved. The CDR3 is 13 amino acids. V was trimmed by 5 bases and J by 0 bases, leaving 7 bases between them. CDR1 and CDR2 from the germline V gene are KGHSH and LQKENI. CDR3 in amino acids: CASSFDLNTEAFF. CDR3 nucleotides: TGTGCCAGCTCATTCGACCTGAACACTGAAGCTTTCTTT.

The chain combines TRBV27 with TRBJ2-3, with 12 bases that match TRBD2. There are 16 residues in the CDR3. Trimming took 5 bases from V and 5 from J; bases not matched to a gene: 8. Per the germline V gene, CDR1 is MNHEY and CDR2 is SMNVEV (reference sequence). The CDR3 nucleotides read TGTGCCAGCAGTGGACTAGCGGGGCTAGGGGGAGATACGCAGTATTTT. Amino acids: CASSGLAGLGGDTQYF.

This clonotype was seen a handful of times. The V and J genes are TRBV9 and TRBJ2-1; 7 bases are shared with TRBD2. The V gene's germline CDR1 is SGDLS and CDR2 YYNGEE. Trimming cost V 2 bases and J 4 bases; bases outside gene matches: 6. This CDR3 region has 15 residues. DNA of the CDR3: TGTGCCAGCAGCGTCTGGGGGACTACTTACAATGAGCAGTTCTTC. Translating gives CASSVWGTTYNEQFF.

The J gene is TRBJ2-5, the V gene TRBV9; D is tentatively TRBD1 or TRBD2 (5 bases each). The CDR3 sequence is 15 residues long. V shed 0 bases and J shed 9 bases, with 18 bases lying between them. Germline loops: CDR1 SGDLS, CDR2 YYNGEE. For the CDR3, the DNA is TGTGCCAGCAGCGTAGGTGTCCTGGGACCTACGGCCCAGTACTTC. It specifies CASSVGVLGPTAQYF.